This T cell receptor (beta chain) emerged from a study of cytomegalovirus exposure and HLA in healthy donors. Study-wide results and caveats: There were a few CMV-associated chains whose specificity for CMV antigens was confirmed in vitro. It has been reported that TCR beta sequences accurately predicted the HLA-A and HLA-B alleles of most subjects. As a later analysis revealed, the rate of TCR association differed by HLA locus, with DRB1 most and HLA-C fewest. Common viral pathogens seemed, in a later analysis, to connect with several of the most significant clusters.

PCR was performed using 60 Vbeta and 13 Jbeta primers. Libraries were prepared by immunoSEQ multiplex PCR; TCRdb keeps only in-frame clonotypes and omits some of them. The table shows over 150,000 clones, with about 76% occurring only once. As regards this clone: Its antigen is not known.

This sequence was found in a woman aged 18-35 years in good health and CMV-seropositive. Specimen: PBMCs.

The CDR3 protein is CASSPGGVETGELFF. CDR3 DNA sequence: TGTGCCAGCTCACCGGGCGGGGTTGAGACCGGGGAGCTGTTTTTT. This sequence joins TRBV18 and TRBJ2-2; possible D gene TRBD2, 6 bases. Germline V CDR1 and CDR2: KGHSH, LQKENI. The CDR3 sequence is 15 residues long. Trimming left V 3 bases short and J 5 bases short, with 13 bases between.